Following are 22 T cell receptor beta chains from one sample sequenced in a study of blood T cells in healthy people across ages. It was with a sample-barcoded 5' primer and a J-beta primer mix that a second PCR of about 6 to 11 cycles was run. TCRdb analysed the 5' RACE reads with MiXCR anew, one entry per CDR3 protein. This sample has around 2 million distinct CDR3 sequences, with roughly two fifths found just once. Sequenced material: blood. The receptor source for this set is a human donor in good health.

This clonotype was observed a handful of times. The chain employs TRBV7-2 and TRBJ1-5; unclear D gene. V gave up 1 base and J gave up 5 bases, with 9 bases separating them. The CDR3 has 14 amino acids. The germline gives CDR1 SGHTA, CDR2 FQGNSA. Here the CDR3 reads CASSLGTGYQPQHF. The CDR3 nucleotides read TGTGCCAGCAGCTTAGGGACGGGTTATCAGCCCCAGCATTTT.

J is TRBJ2-1 and V is TRBV20-1; the D gene is possibly TRBD2 (7 bases). Germline V gene lookup returns CDR1 DFQATT and CDR2 SNEGSKA (reference sequence). The V gene lost 0 bases and the J gene lost 0 bases, with 18 bases spanning the gap. The CDR3 length is 18 residues. The CDR3 here is CSARDEAGGGGSYNEQFF. The CDR3 DNA sequence: TGCAGTGCTAGAGATGAGGCTGGGGGAGGGGGCTCCTACAATGAGCAGTTCTTC.

This clonotype was seen a few times. The genes are TRBV6-6 and TRBJ2-7; D call uncertain. The CDR3 length is 12 residues. Deletions cut 8 bases from V and 10 bases from J, with 18 bases between. Looked up from germline, CDR1 is MNHNY and CDR2 is SVGAGI (reference sequence). The CDR3 loop is CASGRVPMPQYF. Here the CDR3 DNA reads TGTGCCAGCGGACGGGTCCCAATGCCCCAGTACTTC.

The chain has TRBV12-3 or TRBV12-4 and TRBJ1-1; no clear D. V was shortened by 5 bases and J by 6 bases, with 13 bases between the two germline ends. The CDR3 extends over 13 amino acids. In nucleotides, the CDR3 is TGTGCCAGCAGTCTGACCAAGTTCTCTGAAGCTTTCTTT. This encodes CASSLTKFSEAFF.

The rearrangement joins TRBV4-1 to TRBJ2-1; 9 positions match TRBD1. V lost 4 bases and J lost 8; bases outside the gene matches: 9. Germline V gene lookup returns CDR1 MGHRA and CDR2 YSYEKL. The CDR3 contains 15 residues. The CDR3 loop reads CASSPYGTGSYEQFF. The CDR3 DNA reads TGCGCCAGCAGCCCCTACGGGACAGGGAGCTATGAGCAGTTCTTC.

This rearrangement joins TRBV12-5 to TRBJ2-3; D possibly uses TRBD1 or TRBD2 (5 bases each). The CDR3 spans 13 residues. The V and J ends lost 5 bases and 6 bases respectively, with 12 bases between them. The V gene's germline CDR1 is LGHNT and CDR2 FRNRAP. The DNA for the CDR3 is TGTGCTAGTGGTGCAACCGGGGCGGATACGCAGTATTTT. Translating it yields CASGATGADTQYF.

The J gene is TRBJ2-4, the V gene TRBV12-3 or TRBV12-4; D is possibly TRBD1 (5 bases). Trimming shortened V by 4 bases and J by 8 bases, and 12 bases separated the two germline ends. This CDR3 region has 13 residues. CDR3 nucleotides: TGTGCCAGCAGTTCAGGGCCTCTCGACATTCAGTACTTC. This translates into CASSSGPLDIQYF.

A few counts support this clonotype. The chain uses TRBV20-1 and TRBJ2-1, with 10 bases that match TRBD2. J was trimmed by 0 bases and V by 5 bases; bases with no gene match: 13. The CDR3 runs to 18 residues. Per the germline V gene, CDR1 is DFQATT and CDR2 is SNEGSKA (reference sequence). Here the CDR3 reads CSASQLAGFHRSYNEQFF. In DNA, the CDR3 is TGCAGTGCTTCACAACTAGCGGGGTTTCATCGCTCCTACAATGAGCAGTTCTTC.

The chain is built from TRBV9 and TRBJ1-6; no clear D. The V gene's germline CDR1 is SGDLS and CDR2 YYNGEE. Deletions cut 0 bases from V and 10 bases from J, with 14 bases between. This CDR3 comprises 15 residues. CDR3 in DNA: TGTGCCAGCAGCGTAGAAAGCAACCCCAACTCACCCCTCCACTTT. Residues: CASSVESNPNSPLHF.

This chain joins TRBV18 and TRBJ1-1; 7 bases fit TRBD1. CDR1 is KGHSH and CDR2 is LQKENI in the germline V gene. The J segment lost 7 bases and the V segment lost 6 bases, leaving 8 bases of the junction unmatched. This CDR3 spans 13 amino acids. The CDR3 reads CASSFGTALEAFF. The CDR3 bases are TGTGCCAGCTCCTTCGGGACAGCCCTTGAAGCTTTCTTT.

The V call is TRBV7-2, the J call TRBJ1-1; no clear D. V shed 2 bases and J shed 1 base, with 11 bases lying between them. Germline lookup yields CDR1 SGHTA and CDR2 FQGNSA. This CDR3 comprises 15 residues. CDR3 in amino acids: CASSLTGTANTEAFF. In nucleotides, the CDR3 is TGTGCCAGCAGCTTAACGGGAACGGCGAACACTGAAGCTTTCTTT. The whole variable domain, remainder taken from reference TRBV7-2 and TRBJ1-1, is GAGVSQSPSNKVTEKGKDVELRCDPISGHTALYWYRQSLGQGLEFLIYFQGNSAPDKSGLPSDRFSAERTGGSVSTLTIQRTQQEDSAVYLCASSLTGTANTEAFFGQGTRLTVV.

This clonotype has a handful of counts. The CDR3 region has the DNA TGTGCCAGCAGTTCCCCCCGGGAGGGGAGCACAGATACGCAGTATTTT. This translates into CASSSPREGSTDTQYF. The chain combines TRBV28 with TRBJ2-3, with 8 bases that match TRBD2. The CDR3 is 16 amino acids. V lost 4 bases to trimming and J lost 0 bases; unmatched junction nucleotides: 6. Germline CDR1 MDHEN, CDR2 SYDVKM.

The chain recombines TRBV11-1 with TRBJ2-2; weak D call: TRBD1 (5 bases). The V end was cut by 5 bases, the J end by 7 bases, with 17 bases between. CDR3 length: 15 residues. Looked up from germline, CDR1 is SGHAT and CDR2 is FQDESV (reference sequence). CDR3 nucleotides: TGTGCCAGCAGCCAAGCTAGAGCACAGGTCGGGGAGCTGTTTTTT. Encoded protein: CASSQARAQVGELFF.

Of note for this clonotype: One end of the junction is discordant with germline, which a read error may explain. V and J are TRBV7-2 and TRBJ2-1; D uncertain. The CDR3 length is 14 residues. CDR1 and CDR2 (germline): SGHTA, FQGNSA. CDR3 amino acids: CASSLLAIYNVQFF. In DNA form, the CDR3 reads TGTGCCAGCAGCCTTCTGGCGATATACAATGTGCAGTTCTTC.

Concerning this clonotype: A read error is possible here, since a much larger clone lies one base away. The chain has TRBV7-9 and TRBJ2-3, with 9 nucleotides matching TRBD2. V shed 5 bases and J 5 bases; nucleotides not matched to a gene: 11. This CDR3 is 16 amino acids long. Germline CDR1 SEHNR, CDR2 FQNEAQ (reference sequence). This CDR3 reads CASSPMTSGRGDTQYF. The CDR3 nucleotides read TGTGCCAGCAGCCCCATGACTAGCGGTCGGGGAGATACGCAGTATTTT. Variable domain in full (rest from reference TRBV7-9 and TRBJ2-3): DTGVSQNPRHKITKRGQNVTFRCDPISEHNRLYWYRQTLGQGPEFLTYFQNEAQLEKSRLLSDRFSAERPKGSFSTLEIQRTEQGDSAMYLCASSPMTSGRGDTQYFGPGTRLTVL.

The chain carries TRBV3-1 and TRBJ1-2; 8 bases line up with TRBD1. V lost 0 bases, J lost 3 bases, and 9 bases stayed unmatched. The CDR3 extends over 17 amino acids. The germline V gene has CDR1 LGHDT and CDR2 YNNKEL (reference sequence). Written as DNA, the CDR3 is TGTGCCAGCAGCCAAGATGGACAGGGCATAGGGTACTATGGCTACACCTTC. Protein sequence: CASSQDGQGIGYYGYTF.

The chain has TRBV13 and TRBJ2-1; D might be TRBD1 (5 bases). Between the trimmed V and J ends, which lost 5 bases and 7 bases, there was a span of 12 bases. The CDR3 is 13 amino acids. Germline lookup yields CDR1 PRHDT and CDR2 FYEKMQ (reference sequence). The CDR3, as DNA: TGTGCCAGCAGCCCCATCGACAGAAATGAGCAGTTCTTC. This codes for CASSPIDRNEQFF.

This sequence joins TRBV5-1 and TRBJ2-7; a weak D match, TRBD1 (5 bases). The germline CDR1 and CDR2 sequences are SGHRS and YFSETQ. Trimming left V 0 bases short and J 5 bases short, with 12 bases between. The CDR3 has 14 amino acids. CDR3 in amino acids: CASSLGQTINEQYF. The CDR3 DNA reads as TGCGCCAGCAGCTTGGGACAGACCATCAACGAGCAGTACTTC.

This clonotype has just one count. V usage is TRBV2 and J usage is TRBJ2-7; D remains ambiguous. The ends were cut back, 4 bases at V and 3 bases at J, with 10 bases in the middle. CDR1 is SNHLY, CDR2 FYNNEI, per germline. The CDR3 length is 13 residues. The CDR3 region has the DNA TGTGCCAGCAGTGTGTCAGAGATCTACGAGCAGTACTTC. This gives the protein CASSVSEIYEQYF.

CDR3 residues: CASRTRGQGSYGYTF. CDR3 in DNA: TGTGCCAGCAGAACACGGGGACAGGGCTCCTATGGCTACACCTTC. The chain carries TRBV3-1 and TRBJ1-2; 9 nucleotides match TRBD1. The CDR3 is made up of 15 amino acids. V was pared by 6 bases and J by 4 bases, with 9 bases of the junction left unmatched. Germline CDR1 LGHDT, CDR2 YNNKEL (reference sequence).

This clonotype has a count of ten or more. J is TRBJ2-1 and V is TRBV29-1; 15 bases match TRBD2. Per the germline V gene, CDR1 is SQVTM and CDR2 is ANQGSEA. This CDR3 spans 14 amino acids. J was trimmed by 7 bases and V by 7 bases; bases with no gene match: 5. CDR3 amino acids: CSAQGLAGGNEQFF. CDR3 coding DNA: TGCAGCGCCCAGGGACTAGCGGGGGGAAATGAGCAGTTCTTC.

The V call is TRBV24-1, the J call TRBJ2-2, with D possibly called TRBD1 or TRBD2 (6 bases each). The CDR3 sequence is 14 residues long. The V end was cut by 7 bases, the J end by 4 bases, with 12 bases between. In germline, CDR1 is KGHDR, CDR2 SFDVKD. CDR3 sequence: CATRRGARTGELFF. CDR3 in DNA: TGTGCCACCAGGAGGGGGGCCCGCACCGGGGAGCTGTTTTTT.